This entry lists 30 T cell receptor beta chains sequenced from one sample in a study of control samples from healthy donors and cancer patients (dated by TCRdb to between 2020 and 2021). The protocol used for the library was the immunoSEQ multiplex PCR assay. This is the immuneACCESS table as TCRdb keeps it, with only in-frame sequences that have V and J called. A part of the clones is gone; compared with another copy, unresolved V genes explain less than half, and the rest is unexplained. Recorded for this sample are approximately 150,000 clones; about 90% of them occurred a single time. Roughly 0.7% of the sample comes from the top ten. Material for sequencing was blood. The receptors were gathered from a woman in her 30s in good health.

This clone was observed a handful of times. The chain's CDR3 is CSAGEGEQYF. The CDR3 DNA sequence: TGCAGCGCCGGGGAGGGCGAGCAGTACTTC. The genes are TRBV29-1 and TRBJ2-7, with TRBD2 identical over 7 bases. Germline CDR1 reads SQVTM; CDR2 reads ANQGSEA. V dropped 7 bases and J dropped 6; count of bases not matched to a gene: 3. This CDR3 contains 10 residues.

The chain couples TRBV6-1 to TRBJ2-7, with a weak D call TRBD2 (5 bases). The CDR3 contains 14 residues. From germline, CDR1 is MNHNS and CDR2 SASEGT. V was clipped by 6 bases and J by 2 bases, with 14 bases between them. The CDR3 DNA reads TGTGCCAGCAGGGTCAGAGAGGGAACCTACGAGCAGTACTTC. Amino acid sequence: CASRVREGTYEQYF.

The genes are TRBV9 and TRBJ2-5, with D uncertain. V lost 0 bases, J lost 1 base, and 10 bases lay in between. This CDR3 contains 15 residues. CDR1 SGDLS and CDR2 YYNGEE come from the germline V gene. The CDR3 DNA reads as TGTGCCAGCAGCGTAGGTTTTAGGTCCCAAGAGACCCAGTACTTC. Residues: CASSVGFRSQETQYF.

This clone is a singleton in its sample. This chain links TRBV9 with TRBJ1-3, with D possibly TRBD1 on 6 matching bases. Germline V gene data show CDR1 as SGDLS and CDR2 as YYNGEE. V was pared by 3 bases and J by 3 bases, with 10 bases between. This CDR3 contains 14 residues. CDR3 region: CASSGGQSGNTIYF. CDR3 DNA sequence: TGTGCCAGCAGCGGAGGACAGAGTGGAAACACCATATATTTT.

This clone was counted a single time. V is TRBV7-3 and J is TRBJ2-2; the D gene is possibly TRBD2 (5 bases). Trimming shortened V by 5 bases and J by 7 bases, and 14 bases separated the two germline ends. The germline CDR1 and CDR2 sequences are SGHTA and FQGTGA. The CDR3 is 14 residues long. This CDR3 reads CASSPLVGLGELFF. CDR3 in DNA: TGTGCCAGCAGCCCCCTAGTCGGACTCGGGGAGCTGTTTTTT.

This clone showed up many times. The chain employs TRBV4-2 and TRBJ1-5, with D hard to call. The CDR3 is 17 amino acids. CDR1 and CDR2 from the germline V gene are LGHNA and YNFKEQ. V was clipped by 0 bases and J by 5 bases, with 17 bases between them. The CDR3 sequence: CASSQDPRPDGYQPQHF. In DNA, the CDR3 is TGTGCCAGCAGCCAAGATCCCCGACCGGACGGCTATCAGCCCCAGCATTTT.

The genes are TRBV6-2 or TRBV6-3 and TRBJ2-2; a possible D gene is TRBD2 (5 bases). V lost 6 bases to trimming and J lost 9 bases, with 17 bases between them. The CDR3 covers 14 residues. The germline V gene encodes CDR1 MNHEY and CDR2 SVGEGT. Here the CDR3 DNA reads TGTGCCAGCAGCCTAAACGGGAACTACCGGGAGCTGTTTTTT. Translated: CASSLNGNYRELFF.

The chain links TRBV29-1 to TRBJ2-7, with 7 bases lining up with TRBD2. V trimming: 5 bases; J trimming: 4 bases; junction bases outside the gene matches: 14. Germline lookup yields CDR1 SQVTM and CDR2 ANQGSEA. CDR3 length: 15 residues. CDR3 bases: TGCAGCGTTCTTCGGGGGGTTGTTGAGCCTTACGAGCAGTACTTC. This sequence encodes CSVLRGVVEPYEQYF.

This clone came up once. The V and J genes are TRBV18 and TRBJ1-1; D might be TRBD1 (5 bases). Trimming took off 5 bases at V and 3 bases at J, with 16 bases between the two ends. Germline-derived CDR1 and CDR2 are KGHSH and LQKENI. This CDR3 is built from 15 residues. The chain's CDR3 is CASSSDSEGYTEAFF. As DNA, the CDR3 is TGTGCCAGCTCATCGGACTCTGAGGGGTACACTGAAGCTTTCTTT.

The rearrangement uses TRBV5-4 and TRBJ2-2, with 7 bases lining up with TRBD2. In germline, CDR1 is SGHNT, CDR2 YYREEE (reference sequence). The CDR3 spans 15 residues. Germline trimming cut 3 bases from V and 1 base from J; bases unmatched to any gene: 3. CDR3 in amino acids: CASSWRGRNTGELFF. CDR3 sequence (DNA): TGTGCCAGCAGCTGGCGGGGGAGGAACACCGGGGAGCTGTTTTTT. Complete variable domain (other parts from reference TRBV5-4 and TRBJ2-2): ETGVTQSPTHLIKTRGQQVTLRCSSQSGHNTVSWYQQALGQGPQFIFQYYREEENGRGNFPPRFSGLQFPNYSSELNVNALELDDSALYLCASSWRGRNTGELFFGEGSRLTVL.

The rearrangement uses TRBV3-1 (or the pseudogene TRBV3-2) and TRBJ1-1; the D is unclear. Trimming shortened V by 2 bases and J by 0 bases, and 13 bases separated the two germline ends. Germline CDR1 LGHDT, CDR2 YNNKEL (reference sequence). The CDR3 covers 16 residues. The CDR3 protein is CASSQRTSGLNTEAFF. CDR3 in DNA: TGTGCCAGCAGCCAAAGGACGTCTGGGTTGAACACTGAAGCTTTCTTT.

The chain uses TRBV24-1 and TRBJ1-5, with 7 bases lining up with TRBD1. This CDR3 comprises 15 residues. V trimming: 6 bases; J trimming: 2 bases; junction bases outside the gene matches: 6. Germline lookup yields CDR1 KGHDR and CDR2 SFDVKD. CDR3 DNA sequence: TGTGCCACCAGTCCTCTTCAGGGGGGCAATCAGCCCCAGCATTTT. It encodes CATSPLQGGNQPQHF.

The CDR3 loop reads CAWSVGVGTDTQYF. DNA of the CDR3: TGTGCCTGGAGTGTAGGGGTTGGCACAGATACGCAGTATTTT. The chain employs TRBV30 and TRBJ2-3; D is possibly TRBD1 (5 bases). Trimming shortened V by 0 bases and J by 1 base, and 8 bases separated the two germline ends. In germline, CDR1 is GTSNPN, CDR2 SVGIG (reference sequence). The CDR3 totals 14 residues.

This clone was counted a single time. The chain couples TRBV21-1 to TRBJ1-4; the listed D gene, TRBD1, was not tested against the DNA. TRBV21-1 is assigned pseudogene status. The CDR3 has 15 amino acids. DNA of the CDR3: TGTGCCAGCAGCAGGGACAGCTCAACTAATGAAAAACTGTTTTTT. Translating it yields CASSRDSSTNEKLFF.

CDR3 loop: CASSIDRPWRDGIGELFF. The CDR3 bases are TGTGCCAGTAGTATAGATCGTCCGTGGCGGGATGGGATCGGGGAGCTGTTTTTT. The chain has TRBV19 and TRBJ2-2; D is perhaps TRBD2 (6 bases). V lost 0 bases and J lost 7, with 21 bases in between. Germline CDR1 and CDR2: LNHDA and SQIVND (reference sequence). This CDR3 region has 18 residues.

V is TRBV27 and J is TRBJ2-7; D call uncertain. The V gene's germline CDR1 is MNHEY and CDR2 SMNVEV (reference sequence). This CDR3 is built from 13 residues. V shed 1 base and J shed 3 bases, with 7 bases lying between them. The CDR3 sequence: CASSLFDGYEQYF. For the CDR3, the DNA is TGTGCCAGCAGTTTATTTGACGGCTACGAGCAGTACTTC.

The rearrangement joins TRBV4-2 to TRBJ2-7, with 9 bases fitting TRBD2. V gave up 0 bases and J gave up 0 bases; unmatched junction bases: 0. This CDR3 contains 15 residues. Germline V lookup: CDR1 LGHNA, CDR2 YNFKEQ. CDR3 amino acids: CASSQDSGSSYEQYF. The CDR3 coding sequence is TGTGCCAGCAGCCAAGATAGCGGGAGCTCCTACGAGCAGTACTTC.

This sequence joins TRBV28 and TRBJ1-3; maybe TRBD1 (6 bases). V shed 3 bases and J shed 4 bases, with 13 bases lying between them. Per germline, CDR1 MDHEN and CDR2 SYDVKM. The CDR3 length is 15 residues. CDR3 in amino acids: CASSLVGGPGNTIYF. CDR3 DNA sequence: TGTGCCAGCAGTTTGGTTGGGGGGCCAGGAAACACCATATATTTT.

V is TRBV6-6 and J is TRBJ1-4; a weak D match, TRBD1 (6 bases). The CDR3 consists of 15 residues. V lost 6 bases, J lost 4 bases, and 15 bases lay in between. CDR1 and CDR2 from the germline V gene are MNHNY and SVGAGI (reference sequence). DNA for the CDR3: TGTGCCAGCAGCAACGCGGGGGCCAATAATGAAAAACTGTTTTTT. Translating it yields CASSNAGANNEKLFF.

V is TRBV4-3 and J is TRBJ2-6; 7 nucleotides agree with TRBD1. Trimming removed 0 bases from V and 1 base from J; junction bases left unmatched: 15. The germline CDR1 and CDR2 sequences are LGHNA and YSLEER. The CDR3 totals 21 residues. CDR3 sequence: CASSQEVVVGDSASGANVLTF. Here the CDR3 DNA reads TGCGCCAGCAGCCAAGAGGTAGTGGTAGGGGACAGTGCGTCTGGGGCCAACGTCCTGACTTTC.

This clone has only one observation. J is TRBJ1-1 and V is TRBV5-6; no clear D gene. Germline loops: CDR1 SGHDT, CDR2 YYEEEE. CDR3 length: 15 amino acids. V was trimmed by 0 bases and J by 4 bases, leaving 13 bases between them. The CDR3 here is CASSLVRGGRTEAFF. The CDR3 coding sequence is TGTGCCAGCAGCTTGGTACGGGGAGGTCGCACTGAAGCTTTCTTT. Full variable domain (missing parts from reference TRBV5-6 and TRBJ1-1): DAGVTQSPTHLIKTRGQQVTLRCSPKSGHDTVSWYQQALGQGPQFIFQYYEEEERQRGNFPDRFSGHQFPNYSSELNVNALLLGDSALYLCASSLVRGGRTEAFFGQGTRLTVV.

The chain combines TRBV2 with TRBJ1-6, with a possible D match to TRBD1 (5 bases). The CDR3 is made up of 13 amino acids. V lost 7 bases and J lost 9, with 13 bases in between. Germline V gene lookup returns CDR1 SNHLY and CDR2 FYNNEI. The chain's CDR3 is CASKVRTFSPLHF. The CDR3 region has the DNA TGTGCCAGCAAGGTCAGGACATTTTCACCCCTCCACTTT. The full variable domain, in which reference TRBV2 and TRBJ1-6 provide the parts outside the CDR3, is EPEVTQTPSHQVTQMGQEVILRCVPISNHLYFYWYRQILGQKVEFLVSFYNNEISEKSEIFDDQFSVERPDGSNFTLKIRSTKLEDSAMYFCASKVRTFSPLHFGNGTRLTVT.

Only one count was recorded for this clone. The rearrangement joins TRBV5-5 to TRBJ2-7; TRBD1 matches 7 bases. The CDR3 totals 18 residues. CDR1 is SGHKS, CDR2 YYEKEE, per germline (reference sequence). The V and J ends lost 2 bases and 0 bases, in that order; junction bases with no gene match: 14. The CDR3 bases are TGTGCCAGCAGCTTAGACCTACTTCCCGGGACAGACTCCTACGAGCAGTACTTC. This gives the protein CASSLDLLPGTDSYEQYF.

The chain carries TRBV27 and TRBJ2-1, with 8 bases matching TRBD2. The V segment lost 2 bases and the J segment 5 bases; nucleotides outside the gene matches: 5. The CDR3 has 15 residues. Germline lookup yields CDR1 MNHEY and CDR2 SMNVEV (reference sequence). In DNA form, the CDR3 reads TGTGCCAGCAGTTTAACGGGAGGGCCAAACAATGAGCAGTTCTTC. This gives the protein CASSLTGGPNNEQFF.

CDR3 region: CASSFSDYGYTF. Written as DNA, the CDR3 is TGCGCCAGCAGCTTCTCTGACTATGGCTACACCTTC. The chain is built from TRBV5-1 and TRBJ1-2, with D hard to call. The CDR3 consists of 12 residues. Deletions cut 2 bases from V and 3 bases from J, with 5 bases between. The germline V gene encodes CDR1 SGHRS and CDR2 YFSETQ.

J is TRBJ1-5 and V is TRBV2; 8 positions match TRBD1. CDR3 length equals 17 residues. V lost 1 base, J lost 6 bases, and 11 bases stayed unmatched. CDR1 SNHLY and CDR2 FYNNEI come from the germline V gene. The CDR3 DNA follows: TGTGCCAGCAGTGAAGAGGCAGGGGGCTATGGGGGTCAGCCCCAGCATTTT. It is translated as CASSEEAGGYGGQPQHF.

The V gene is TRBV6-5, the J gene TRBJ2-2; D perhaps matches TRBD1 (5 bases). This CDR3 spans 15 amino acids. With 0 bases removed from V and 9 bases from J, the gap between germline ends came to 14 bases. Germline V lookup: CDR1 MNHEY, CDR2 SVGAGI. The CDR3 sequence is CASSYSGRYPRELFF. The CDR3 nucleotides read TGTGCCAGCAGTTACTCGGGGCGCTACCCCAGGGAGCTGTTTTTT.

J is TRBJ1-2 and V is TRBV12-3 or TRBV12-4, with 7 bases aligning to TRBD1. CDR3 size: 13 residues. Trimming at V came to 8 bases and at J to 2 bases, leaving 5 bases not matched to a gene. The CDR3 protein is CASAKGANYGYTF. Here the CDR3 DNA reads TGTGCCAGCGCCAAGGGGGCCAACTATGGCTACACCTTC.

J is TRBJ2-1 and V is TRBV4-3, with 7 positions matching TRBD2. This CDR3 has 15 residues. CDR1 LGHNA and CDR2 YSLEER come from the germline V gene. V lost 1 base, J lost 9 bases, and 9 bases stayed unmatched. DNA of the CDR3: TGCGCCAGCAGCCAAGGTGGTTGGGGAGGGATTGAGCAGTTCTTC. Translation: CASSQGGWGGIEQFF.

V is TRBV28 and J is TRBJ1-2; D unclear. The V gene lost 1 base and the J gene lost 8 bases, with 14 bases spanning the gap. In germline, CDR1 is MDHEN, CDR2 SYDVKM. The CDR3 spans 14 residues. As DNA, the CDR3 is TGTGCCAGCAGTTTATCCCTGGGATTGGGGGGCTACACCTTC. Translation gives CASSLSLGLGGYTF.